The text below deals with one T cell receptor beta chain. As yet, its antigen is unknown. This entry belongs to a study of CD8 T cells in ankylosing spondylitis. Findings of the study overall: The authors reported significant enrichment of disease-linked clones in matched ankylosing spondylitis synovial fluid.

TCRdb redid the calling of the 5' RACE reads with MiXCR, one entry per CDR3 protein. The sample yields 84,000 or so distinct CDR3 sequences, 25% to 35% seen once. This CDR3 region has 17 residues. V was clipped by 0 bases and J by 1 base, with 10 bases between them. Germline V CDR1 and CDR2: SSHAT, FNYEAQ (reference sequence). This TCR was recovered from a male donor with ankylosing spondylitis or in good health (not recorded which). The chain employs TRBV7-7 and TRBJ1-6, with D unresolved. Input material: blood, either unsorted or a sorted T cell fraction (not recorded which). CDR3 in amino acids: CASSLAPRFSYNSPLHF. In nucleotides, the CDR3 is TGTGCCAGCAGCTTAGCGCCCCGGTTTTCCTATAATTCACCCCTCCACTTT.